The clone carrying this T cell receptor (beta chain) was seen a few times. This record belongs to a study of blood T cell repertoires in COVID-19. Profiling relied on immunoSEQ multiplex PCR, and the TCRdb table lists in-frame clones only, not all of them. This sample has over 250,000 clones, with over 85% found just once. Those enrolled, adults aged 18 to 89 years, came from around 24 US areas. Recovered participants had two consecutive negative NP/OP PCR tests, healthcare professional clearance, or symptom resolution. This sequence was found in a woman aged 60-75 years who had recovered from COVID-19. The sample comprised PBMCs or T cells enriched from blood (not recorded which).

The DNA for the CDR3 is TGCGCCAGCAGTCACCTTGACAGGGAGGCGGTAGCTTTCTTT. Its protein is CASSHLDREAVAFF. This sequence joins TRBV5-1 and TRBJ1-1, with 7 nucleotides matching TRBD1. The length of the CDR3 is 14 residues. V lost 5 bases and J lost 10; bases outside the gene matches: 14. Germline assignment: CDR1 SGHRS and CDR2 YFSETQ.